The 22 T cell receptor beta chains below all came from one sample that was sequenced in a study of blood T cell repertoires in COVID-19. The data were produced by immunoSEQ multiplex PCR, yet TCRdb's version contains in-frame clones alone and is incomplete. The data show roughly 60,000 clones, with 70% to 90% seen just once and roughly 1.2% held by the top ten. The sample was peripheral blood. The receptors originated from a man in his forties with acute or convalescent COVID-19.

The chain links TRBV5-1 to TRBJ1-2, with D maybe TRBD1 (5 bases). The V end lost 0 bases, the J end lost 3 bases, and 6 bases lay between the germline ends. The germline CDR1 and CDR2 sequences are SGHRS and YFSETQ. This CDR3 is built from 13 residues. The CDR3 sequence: CASSLEGYYGYTF. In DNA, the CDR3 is TGCGCCAGCAGCTTGGAGGGGTACTATGGCTACACCTTC.

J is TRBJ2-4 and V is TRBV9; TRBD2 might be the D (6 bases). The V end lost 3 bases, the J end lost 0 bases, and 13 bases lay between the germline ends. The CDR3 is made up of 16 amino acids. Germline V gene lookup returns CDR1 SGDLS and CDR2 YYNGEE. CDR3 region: CASSAGDLIAKNIQYF. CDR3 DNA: TGTGCCAGCAGCGCTGGGGACTTAATAGCCAAAAACATTCAGTACTTC.

This CDR3 is CASSSQGRETQYF. For the CDR3, the DNA is TGCGCCAGCAGCTCACAGGGTCGGGAGACCCAGTACTTC. This chain links TRBV5-1 with TRBJ2-5, with D possibly being TRBD1 (6 bases). There are 13 residues in the CDR3. The V gene's germline CDR1 is SGHRS and CDR2 YFSETQ. Trimming left V 3 bases short and J 5 bases short, with 11 bases between.

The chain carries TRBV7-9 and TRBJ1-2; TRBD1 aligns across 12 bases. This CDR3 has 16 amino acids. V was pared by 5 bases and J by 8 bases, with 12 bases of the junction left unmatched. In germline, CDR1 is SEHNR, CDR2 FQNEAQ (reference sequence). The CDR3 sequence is CASSARDRGQVLGYTF. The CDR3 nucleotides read TGTGCCAGCAGCGCCCGGGACAGGGGGCAAGTTTTGGGCTACACCTTC. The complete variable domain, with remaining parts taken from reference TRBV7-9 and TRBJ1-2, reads DTGVSQNPRHKITKRGQNVTFRCDPISEHNRLYWYRQTLGQGPEFLTYFQNEAQLEKSRLLSDRFSAERPKGSFSTLEIQRTEQGDSAMYLCASSARDRGQVLGYTFGSGTRLTVV.

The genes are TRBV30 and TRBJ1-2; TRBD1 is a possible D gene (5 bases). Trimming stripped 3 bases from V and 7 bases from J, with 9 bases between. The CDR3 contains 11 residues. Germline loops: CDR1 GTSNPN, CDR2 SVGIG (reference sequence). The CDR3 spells CAWSPGGGYTF. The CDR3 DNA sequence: TGTGCCTGGAGCCCCGGGGGTGGCTACACCTTC.

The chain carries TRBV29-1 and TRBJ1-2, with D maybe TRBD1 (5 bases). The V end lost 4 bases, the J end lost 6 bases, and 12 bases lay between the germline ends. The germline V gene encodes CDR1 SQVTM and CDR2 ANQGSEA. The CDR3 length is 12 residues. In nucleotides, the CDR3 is TGCAGCGTTGGGGGGGAGGTTCATGGCTACACCTTC. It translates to CSVGGEVHGYTF.

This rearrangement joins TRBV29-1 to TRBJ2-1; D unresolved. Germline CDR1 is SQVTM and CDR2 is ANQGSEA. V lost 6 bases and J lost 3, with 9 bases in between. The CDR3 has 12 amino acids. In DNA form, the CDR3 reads TGCAGCGTCGGGTATCTCTACAATGAGCAGTTCTTC. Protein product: CSVGYLYNEQFF.

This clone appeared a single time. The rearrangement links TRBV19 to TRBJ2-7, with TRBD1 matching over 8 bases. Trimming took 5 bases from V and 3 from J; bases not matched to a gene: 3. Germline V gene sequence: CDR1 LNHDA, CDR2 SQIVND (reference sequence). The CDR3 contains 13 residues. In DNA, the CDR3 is TGTGCCAGTAGTCCACAGGGGGACTACGAGCAGTACTTC. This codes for CASSPQGDYEQYF.

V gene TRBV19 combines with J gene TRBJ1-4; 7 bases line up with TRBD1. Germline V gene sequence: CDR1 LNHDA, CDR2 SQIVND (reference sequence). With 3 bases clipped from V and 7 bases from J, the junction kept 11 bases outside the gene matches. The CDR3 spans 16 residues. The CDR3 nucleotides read TGTGCCAGTAGTATGGACAGGCTGGCAAGCGGTGAAAAACTGTTTTTT. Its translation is CASSMDRLASGEKLFF.

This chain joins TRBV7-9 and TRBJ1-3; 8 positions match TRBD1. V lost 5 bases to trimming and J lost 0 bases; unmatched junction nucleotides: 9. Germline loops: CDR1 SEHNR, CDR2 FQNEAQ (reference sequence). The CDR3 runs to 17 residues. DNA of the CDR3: TGTGCCAGCAGCGGTACGGACAGGGCGATCTCTGGAAACACCATATATTTT. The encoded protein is CASSGTDRAISGNTIYF.

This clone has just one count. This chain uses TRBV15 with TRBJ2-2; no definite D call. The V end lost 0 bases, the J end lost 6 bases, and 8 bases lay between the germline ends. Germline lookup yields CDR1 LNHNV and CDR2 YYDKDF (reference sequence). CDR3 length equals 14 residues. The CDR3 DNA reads TGTGCCACCAGCAGAGATCAGGTGTCCGGGGAGCTGTTTTTT. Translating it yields CATSRDQVSGELFF. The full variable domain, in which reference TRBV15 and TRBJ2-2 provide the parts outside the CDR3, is DAMVIQNPRYQVTQFGKPVTLSCSQTLNHNVMYWYQQKSSQAPKLLFHYYDKDFNNEADTPDNFQSRRPNTSFCFLDIRSPGLGDTAMYLCATSRDQVSGELFFGEGSRLTVL.

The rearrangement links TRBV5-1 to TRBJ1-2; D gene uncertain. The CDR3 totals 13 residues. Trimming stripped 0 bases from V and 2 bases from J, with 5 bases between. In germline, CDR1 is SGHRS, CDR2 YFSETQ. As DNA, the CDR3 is TGCGCCAGCAGCTTGGGGGCCAACTATGGCTACACCTTC. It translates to CASSLGANYGYTF.

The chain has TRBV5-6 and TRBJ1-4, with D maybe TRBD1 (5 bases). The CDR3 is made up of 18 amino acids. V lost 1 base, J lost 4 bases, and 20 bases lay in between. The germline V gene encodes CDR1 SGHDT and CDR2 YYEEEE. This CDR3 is CASSLRRNGVGGNEKLFF. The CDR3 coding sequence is TGTGCCAGCAGCTTGCGTCGTAACGGGGTCGGGGGTAATGAAAAACTGTTTTTT.

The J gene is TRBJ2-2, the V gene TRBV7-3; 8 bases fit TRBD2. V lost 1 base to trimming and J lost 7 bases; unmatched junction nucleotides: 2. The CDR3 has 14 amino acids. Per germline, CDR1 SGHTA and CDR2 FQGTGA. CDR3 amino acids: CASSLSGGRGELFF. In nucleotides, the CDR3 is TGTGCCAGCAGCTTAAGCGGGGGGCGCGGGGAGCTGTTTTTT.

The CDR3 DNA follows: TGTGCCAGCAGATACTCCTACGAGCAGTACTTC. This gives the protein CASRYSYEQYF. The chain employs TRBV2 and TRBJ2-7; D is undetermined. Germline CDR1 reads SNHLY; CDR2 reads FYNNEI. This CDR3 has 11 residues. V dropped 6 bases and J dropped 0 bases, with 3 bases sitting between them.

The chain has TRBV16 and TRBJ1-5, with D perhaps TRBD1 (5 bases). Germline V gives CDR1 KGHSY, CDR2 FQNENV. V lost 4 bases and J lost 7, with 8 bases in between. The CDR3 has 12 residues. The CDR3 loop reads CASSPSGQPQHF. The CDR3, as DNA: TGTGCCAGCAGCCCCTCAGGGCAGCCCCAGCATTTT. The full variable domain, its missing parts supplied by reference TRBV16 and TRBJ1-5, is GEEVAQTPKHLVRGEGQKAKLYCAPIKGHSYVFWYQQVLKNEFKFLISFQNENVFDETGMPKERFSAKCLPNSPCSLEIQATKLEDSAVYFCASSPSGQPQHFGDGTRLSIL.

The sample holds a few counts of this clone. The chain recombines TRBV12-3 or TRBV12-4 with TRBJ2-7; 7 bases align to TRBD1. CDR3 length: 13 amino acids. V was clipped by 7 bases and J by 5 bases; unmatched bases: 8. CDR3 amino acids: CASTRGQENEQYF. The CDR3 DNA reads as TGTGCCAGCACTCGCGGACAGGAGAACGAGCAGTACTTC.

CDR3 coding DNA: TGTGCCAGCAGTCCGACAGGAATTAACTATGGCTACACCTTC. Protein product: CASSPTGINYGYTF. The chain recombines TRBV11-3 with TRBJ1-2; tentatively, D is TRBD1 (6 bases). V was cut by 6 bases and J by 1 base, with 12 bases left in between. CDR1 SGHNT and CDR2 YENEEA come from the germline V gene. The CDR3 is made up of 14 amino acids.

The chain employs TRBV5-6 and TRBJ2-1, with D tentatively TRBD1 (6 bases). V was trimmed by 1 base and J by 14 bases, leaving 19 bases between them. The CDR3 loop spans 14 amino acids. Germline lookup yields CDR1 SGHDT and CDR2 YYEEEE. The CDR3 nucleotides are TGTGCCAGCAGCTTGTGGGGGCCCTCATTGACGGAGTTCTTC. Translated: CASSLWGPSLTEFF.

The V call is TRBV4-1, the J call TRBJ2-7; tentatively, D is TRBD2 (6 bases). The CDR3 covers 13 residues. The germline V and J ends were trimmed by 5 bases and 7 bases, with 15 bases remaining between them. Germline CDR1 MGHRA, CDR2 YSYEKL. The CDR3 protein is CASSVRGGGEQYF. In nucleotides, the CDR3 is TGCGCCAGCAGCGTTAGGGGAGGAGGGGAGCAGTACTTC.

The CDR3, as DNA: TGTGCCAGCAGCCCCGGGGCTAGCGGGGGTACTAATGAGCAGTTCTTC. Protein product: CASSPGASGGTNEQFF. The chain joins TRBV11-2 to TRBJ2-1; 10 bases are a match to TRBD2. Germline-derived CDR1 and CDR2 are SGHAT and FQNNGV. The length of the CDR3 is 16 residues. Losses at the gene ends were 5 bases for V and 7 bases for J; bases not matched to a gene: 11.

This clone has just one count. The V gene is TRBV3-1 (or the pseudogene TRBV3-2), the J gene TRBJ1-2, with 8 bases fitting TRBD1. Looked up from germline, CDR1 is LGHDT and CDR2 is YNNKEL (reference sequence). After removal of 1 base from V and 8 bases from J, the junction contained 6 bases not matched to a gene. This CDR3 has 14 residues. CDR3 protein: CASSQGQGARGYTF. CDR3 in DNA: TGTGCCAGCAGCCAAGGTCAGGGGGCGAGGGGCTACACCTTC.